This T cell receptor (beta chain) was retrieved from a study of cytomegalovirus exposure and HLA in healthy donors. The overall study: Earlier work reported some 110 million unique TCR beta sequences from about 200 million T cells. General observations from the study: Sequencing likely produced, as an artifact, a cluster of highly shared sequence variants. Reportedly, cytomegalovirus status was diagnosed with high sensitivity and specificity. TCR beta V segments were, for the most part, productive about 87% or about 30% of the time in an earlier analysis.

PCR employed 60 Vbeta and 13 Jbeta primers. Data came from immunoSEQ multiplex PCR; TCRdb stores just in-frame clones and leaves some out. This table holds 95,000 to 150,000 clones, 65% to 80% found once. Regarding this clone: What it binds is unknown.

The origin of this receptor is a woman in her 40s in good health and CMV-seropositive. The sample comprised PBMCs.

CDR3 loop: CASSGTGGYGYTF. CDR3 sequence (DNA): TGTGCCAGCAGTGGGACAGGAGGATATGGCTACACCTTC. The rearrangement uses TRBV6-4 and TRBJ1-2; the match to TRBD1 covers 7 bases. The germline V gene has CDR1 MRHNA and CDR2 SNTAGT. The CDR3 sequence is 13 residues long. Germline trimming cut 4 bases from V and 5 bases from J; bases unmatched to any gene: 4.